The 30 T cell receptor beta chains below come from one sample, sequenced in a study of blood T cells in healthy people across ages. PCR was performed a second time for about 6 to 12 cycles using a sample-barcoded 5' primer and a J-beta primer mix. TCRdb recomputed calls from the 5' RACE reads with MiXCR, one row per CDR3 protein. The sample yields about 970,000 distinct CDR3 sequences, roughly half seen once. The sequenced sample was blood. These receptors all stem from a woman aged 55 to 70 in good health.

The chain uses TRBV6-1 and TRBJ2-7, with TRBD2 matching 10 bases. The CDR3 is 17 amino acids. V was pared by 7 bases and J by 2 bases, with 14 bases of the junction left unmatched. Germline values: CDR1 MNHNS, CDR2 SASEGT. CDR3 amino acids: CASNSAILAGFTYEQYF. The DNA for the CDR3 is TGTGCCAGCAACTCCGCCATACTAGCGGGATTCACCTACGAGCAGTACTTC.

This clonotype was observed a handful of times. CDR3 in DNA: TGTGCCAGCAGTTACTCTAGCGGGAGACTGGAGACCCAGTACTTC. Translating gives CASSYSSGRLETQYF. This chain connects TRBV6-2 or TRBV6-3 to TRBJ2-7; TRBD2 aligns across 9 bases. The J call is uncertain, as TRBJ2-5 better fits the DNA end. The CDR3 loop spans 15 amino acids. Germline CDR1 is MNHEY and CDR2 is SVGEGT.

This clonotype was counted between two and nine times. The CDR3 region has the DNA TGTGCCAGCAGACGCAGCGGGAACAATGAGCAGTTCTTC. This gives the protein CASRRSGNNEQFF. The chain has TRBV6-1 and TRBJ2-1, with 7 bases fitting TRBD2. CDR3 size: 13 residues. The junction had 4 bases not matched to a gene; V was cut back by 6 bases and J by 5 bases. Germline CDR1 and CDR2: MNHNS and SASEGT.

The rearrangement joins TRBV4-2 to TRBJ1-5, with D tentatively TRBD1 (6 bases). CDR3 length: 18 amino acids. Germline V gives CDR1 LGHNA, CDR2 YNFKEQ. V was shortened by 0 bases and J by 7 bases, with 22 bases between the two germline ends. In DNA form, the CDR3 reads TGTGCCAGCAGCCAAGAAGCCGGGGGGCAGGTGGTTCGGCAGCCCCAGCATTTT. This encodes CASSQEAGGQVVRQPQHF.

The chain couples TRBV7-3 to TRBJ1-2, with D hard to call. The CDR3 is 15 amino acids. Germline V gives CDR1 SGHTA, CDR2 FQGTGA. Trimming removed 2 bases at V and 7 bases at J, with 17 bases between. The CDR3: CASSLGWNSGFGYTF. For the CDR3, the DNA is TGTGCCAGCAGCTTAGGCTGGAACTCTGGTTTTGGCTACACCTTC.

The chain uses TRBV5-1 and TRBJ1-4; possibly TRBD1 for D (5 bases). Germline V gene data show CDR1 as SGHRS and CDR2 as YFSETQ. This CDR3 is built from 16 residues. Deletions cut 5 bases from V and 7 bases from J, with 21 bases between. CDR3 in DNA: TGCGCCAGCAGGGGGCCTTTCCGCGGGGACCGTGAAAAACTGTTTTTT. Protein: CASRGPFRGDREKLFF. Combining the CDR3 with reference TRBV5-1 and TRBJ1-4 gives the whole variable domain KAGVTQTPRYLIKTRGQQVTLSCSPISGHRSVSWYQQTPGQGLQFLFEYFSETQRNKGNFPGRFSGRQFSNSRSEMNVSTLELGDSALYLCASRGPFRGDREKLFFGSGTQLSVL.

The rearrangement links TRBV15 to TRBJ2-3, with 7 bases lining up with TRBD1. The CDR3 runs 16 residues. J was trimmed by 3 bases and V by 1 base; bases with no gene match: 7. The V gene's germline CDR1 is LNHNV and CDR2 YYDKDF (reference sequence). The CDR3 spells CATSRVMGRGTDTQYF. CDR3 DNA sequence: TGTGCCACCAGCAGAGTAATGGGCAGGGGGACAGATACGCAGTATTTT.

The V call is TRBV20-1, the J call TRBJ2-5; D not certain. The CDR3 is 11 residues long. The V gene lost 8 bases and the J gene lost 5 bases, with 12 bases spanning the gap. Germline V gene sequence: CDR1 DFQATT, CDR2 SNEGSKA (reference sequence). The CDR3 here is CSPLGEETQYF. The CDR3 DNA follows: TGCAGTCCCCTTGGAGAGGAGACCCAGTACTTC.

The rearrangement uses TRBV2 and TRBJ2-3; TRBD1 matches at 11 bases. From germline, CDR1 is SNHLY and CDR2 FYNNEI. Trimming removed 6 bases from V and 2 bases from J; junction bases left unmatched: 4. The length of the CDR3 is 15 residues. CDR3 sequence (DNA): TGTGCCAGCAGCCAGGGACAGGGGGTCACAGATACGCAGTATTTT. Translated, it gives CASSQGQGVTDTQYF. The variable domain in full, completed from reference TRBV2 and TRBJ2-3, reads EPEVTQTPSHQVTQMGQEVILRCVPISNHLYFYWYRQILGQKVEFLVSFYNNEISEKSEIFDDQFSVERPDGSNFTLKIRSTKLEDSAMYFCASSQGQGVTDTQYFGPGTRLTVL.

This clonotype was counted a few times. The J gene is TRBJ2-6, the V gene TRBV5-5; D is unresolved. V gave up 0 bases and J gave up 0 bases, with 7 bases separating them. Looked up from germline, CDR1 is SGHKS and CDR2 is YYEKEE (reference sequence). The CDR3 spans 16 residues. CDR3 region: CASSLAVFSGANVLTF. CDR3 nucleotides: TGTGCCAGCAGCTTGGCGGTCTTCTCTGGGGCCAACGTCCTGACTTTC. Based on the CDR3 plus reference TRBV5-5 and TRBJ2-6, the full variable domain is DAGVTQSPTHLIKTRGQQVTLRCSPISGHKSVSWYQQVLGQGPQFIFQYYEKEERGRGNFPDRFSARQFPNYSSELNVNALLLGDSALYLCASSLAVFSGANVLTFGAGSRLTVL.

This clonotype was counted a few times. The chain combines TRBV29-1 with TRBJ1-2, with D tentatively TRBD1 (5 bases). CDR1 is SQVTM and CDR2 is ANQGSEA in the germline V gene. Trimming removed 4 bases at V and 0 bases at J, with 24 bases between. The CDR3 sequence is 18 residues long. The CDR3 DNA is TGCAGCGTTGCGTCCTCGTTGGGGGATCGAGAAGCTAACTATGGCTACACCTTC. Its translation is CSVASSLGDREANYGYTF.

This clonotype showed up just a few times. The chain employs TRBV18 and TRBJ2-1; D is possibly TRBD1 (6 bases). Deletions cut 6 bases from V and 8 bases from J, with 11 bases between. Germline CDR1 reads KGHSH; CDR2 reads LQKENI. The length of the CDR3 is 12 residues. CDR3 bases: TGTGCCAGCTCGGGTACAGGGTATGAGCAGTTCTTC. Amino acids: CASSGTGYEQFF.

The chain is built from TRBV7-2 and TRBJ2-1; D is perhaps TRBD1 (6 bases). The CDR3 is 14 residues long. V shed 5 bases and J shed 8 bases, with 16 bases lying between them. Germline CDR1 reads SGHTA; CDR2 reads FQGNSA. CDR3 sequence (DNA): TGTGCCAGCAGCCAAATGGGGGCGAGGGATGAGCAGTTCTTC. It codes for CASSQMGARDEQFF.

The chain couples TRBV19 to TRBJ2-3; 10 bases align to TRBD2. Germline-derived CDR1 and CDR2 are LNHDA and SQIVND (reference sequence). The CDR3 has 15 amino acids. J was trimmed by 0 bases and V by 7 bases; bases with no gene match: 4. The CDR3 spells CASKKLAGSTDTQYF. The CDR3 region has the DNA TGTGCCAGTAAAAAACTAGCGGGGAGCACAGATACGCAGTATTTT.

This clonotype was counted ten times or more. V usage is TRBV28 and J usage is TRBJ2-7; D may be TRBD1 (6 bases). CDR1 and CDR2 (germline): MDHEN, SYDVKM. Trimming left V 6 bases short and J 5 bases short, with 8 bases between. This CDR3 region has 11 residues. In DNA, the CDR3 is TGTGCCAGCAGCTACAGGGACGAGCAGTACTTC. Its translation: CASSYRDEQYF.

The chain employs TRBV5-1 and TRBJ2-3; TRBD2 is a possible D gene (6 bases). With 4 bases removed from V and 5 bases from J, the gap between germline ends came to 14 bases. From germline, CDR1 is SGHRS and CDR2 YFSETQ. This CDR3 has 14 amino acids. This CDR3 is CASSRPGAQDTQYF. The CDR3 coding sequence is TGCGCCAGCAGCCGCCCGGGAGCCCAAGATACGCAGTATTTT.

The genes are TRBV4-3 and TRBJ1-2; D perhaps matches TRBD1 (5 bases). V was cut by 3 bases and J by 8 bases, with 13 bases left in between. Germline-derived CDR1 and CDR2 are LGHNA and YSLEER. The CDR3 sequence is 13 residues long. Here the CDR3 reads CASSHDMTAGYTF. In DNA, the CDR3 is TGCGCCAGCAGCCACGACATGACAGCCGGCTACACCTTC.

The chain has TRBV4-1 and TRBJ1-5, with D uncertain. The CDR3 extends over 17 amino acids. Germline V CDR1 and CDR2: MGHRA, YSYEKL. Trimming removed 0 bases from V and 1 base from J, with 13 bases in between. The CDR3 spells CASSQDGVVRSNQPQHF. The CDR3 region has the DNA TGCGCCAGCAGCCAAGATGGCGTGGTCCGGAGCAATCAGCCCCAGCATTTT.

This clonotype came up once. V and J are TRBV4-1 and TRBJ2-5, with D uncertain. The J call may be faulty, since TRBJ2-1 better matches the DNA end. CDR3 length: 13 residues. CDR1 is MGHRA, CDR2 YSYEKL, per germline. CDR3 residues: CASSHNLQETQFF. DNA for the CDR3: TGCGCCAGCAGCCACAACCTCCAAGAGACCCAGTTCTTC.

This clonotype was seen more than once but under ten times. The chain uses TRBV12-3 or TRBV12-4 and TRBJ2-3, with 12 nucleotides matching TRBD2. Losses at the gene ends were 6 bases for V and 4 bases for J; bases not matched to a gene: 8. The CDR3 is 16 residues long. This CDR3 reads CASSPRLAGVPDTQYF. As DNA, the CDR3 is TGTGCCAGCAGCCCCAGACTAGCGGGAGTACCAGATACGCAGTATTTT.

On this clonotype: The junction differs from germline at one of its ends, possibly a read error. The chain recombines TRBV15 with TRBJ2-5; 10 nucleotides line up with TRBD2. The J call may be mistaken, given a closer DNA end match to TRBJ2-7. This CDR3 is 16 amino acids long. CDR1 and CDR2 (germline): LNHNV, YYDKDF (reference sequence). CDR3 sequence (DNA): TGTGCCGCCAGCAGACCTAGCGGGAGTATTTCCTACGAGCAGTACTTC. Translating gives CAASRPSGSISYEQYF.

CDR3 coding DNA: TGCGCCAGCAGCTTGAGACAGGGGGCTCACGAGCAGTACTTC. It yields the protein CASSLRQGAHEQYF. The V and J genes are TRBV5-1 and TRBJ2-7; 10 positions agree with TRBD1. This CDR3 has 14 amino acids. V lost 1 base and J lost 5; bases outside the gene matches: 3. Germline assignment: CDR1 SGHRS and CDR2 YFSETQ. Full variable domain (rest looked up from reference TRBV5-1 and TRBJ2-7): KAGVTQTPRYLIKTRGQQVTLSCSPISGHRSVSWYQQTPGQGLQFLFEYFSETQRNKGNFPGRFSGRQFSNSRSEMNVSTLELGDSALYLCASSLRQGAHEQYFGPGTRLTVT.

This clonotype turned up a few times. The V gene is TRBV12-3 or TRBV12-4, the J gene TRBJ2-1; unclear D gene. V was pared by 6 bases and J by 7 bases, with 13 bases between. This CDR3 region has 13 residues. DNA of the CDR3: TGTGCCAGCAGGGCTGCCGCGTGGAATGAGCAGTTCTTC. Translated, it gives CASRAAAWNEQFF.

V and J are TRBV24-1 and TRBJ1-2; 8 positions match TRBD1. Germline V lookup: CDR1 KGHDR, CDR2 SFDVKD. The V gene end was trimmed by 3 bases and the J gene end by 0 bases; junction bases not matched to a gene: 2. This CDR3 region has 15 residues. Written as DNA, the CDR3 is TGTGCCACCAGTGATCCGGGACAGGCTAACTATGGCTACACCTTC. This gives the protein CATSDPGQANYGYTF.

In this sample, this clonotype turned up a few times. CDR3 nucleotides: TGTGCCAGCAGCCACGACCCCAGCCCTAACAATGAGCAGTTCTTC. This gives the protein CASSHDPSPNNEQFF. This sequence joins TRBV2 and TRBJ2-1, with D uncertain. CDR1 SNHLY and CDR2 FYNNEI come from the germline V gene. Deletions cut 6 bases from V and 5 bases from J, with 17 bases between. The CDR3 has 15 amino acids.

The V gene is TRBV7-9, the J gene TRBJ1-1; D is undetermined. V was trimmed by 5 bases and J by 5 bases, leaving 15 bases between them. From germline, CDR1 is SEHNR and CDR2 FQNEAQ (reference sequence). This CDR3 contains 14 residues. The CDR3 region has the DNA TGTGCCAGCAGCGTATTGAATGTCGGGACTGAAGCTTTCTTT. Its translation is CASSVLNVGTEAFF.

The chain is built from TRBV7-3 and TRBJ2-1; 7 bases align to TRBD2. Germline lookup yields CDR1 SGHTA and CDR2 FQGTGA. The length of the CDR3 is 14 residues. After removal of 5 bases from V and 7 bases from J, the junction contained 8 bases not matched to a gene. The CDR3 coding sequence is TGTGCCAGCAGCCCGGCGGGAGCTCGGAATGAGCAGTTCTTC. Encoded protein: CASSPAGARNEQFF.

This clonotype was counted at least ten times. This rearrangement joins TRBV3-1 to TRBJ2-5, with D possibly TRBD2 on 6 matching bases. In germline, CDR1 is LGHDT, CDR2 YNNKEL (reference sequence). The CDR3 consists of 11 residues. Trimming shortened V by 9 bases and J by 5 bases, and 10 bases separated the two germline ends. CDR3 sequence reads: CASGGGETQYF. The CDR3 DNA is TGTGCCAGTGGAGGAGGGGAGACCCAGTACTTC.

CDR3 bases: TGTGCCAGCAGCTTAAATGTCCAAGAGACCCAGTACTTC. Protein sequence: CASSLNVQETQYF. The V call is TRBV7-7, the J call TRBJ2-5; D is ambiguous. CDR1 and CDR2 (germline): SSHAT, FNYEAQ (reference sequence). The CDR3 is 13 amino acids. Trimming cost V 2 bases and J 1 base, with 5 bases left between them.

The CDR3, as DNA: TGTGCCATCAGTGAGCCGCCCCTAGCGGGAGCGGGGTACGAGCAGTACTTC. It is translated as CAISEPPLAGAGYEQYF. V is TRBV10-3 and J is TRBJ2-5, with 10 bases that match TRBD2. The J call could be wrong; TRBJ2-7 is a better fit for the DNA end. The CDR3 consists of 17 residues. Germline CDR1 reads ENHRY; CDR2 reads SYGVKD.